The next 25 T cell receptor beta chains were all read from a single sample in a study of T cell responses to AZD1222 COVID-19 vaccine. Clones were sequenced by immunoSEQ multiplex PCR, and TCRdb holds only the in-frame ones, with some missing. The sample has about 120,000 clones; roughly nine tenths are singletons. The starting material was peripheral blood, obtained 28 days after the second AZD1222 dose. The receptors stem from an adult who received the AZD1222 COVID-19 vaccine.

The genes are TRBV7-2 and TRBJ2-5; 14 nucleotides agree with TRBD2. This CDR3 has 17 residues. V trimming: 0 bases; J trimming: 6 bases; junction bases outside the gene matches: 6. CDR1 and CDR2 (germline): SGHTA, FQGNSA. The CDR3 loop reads CASSLAGLAGGGKTQYF. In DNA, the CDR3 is TGTGCCAGCAGCTTAGCCGGACTAGCGGGGGGCGGAAAGACCCAGTACTTC.

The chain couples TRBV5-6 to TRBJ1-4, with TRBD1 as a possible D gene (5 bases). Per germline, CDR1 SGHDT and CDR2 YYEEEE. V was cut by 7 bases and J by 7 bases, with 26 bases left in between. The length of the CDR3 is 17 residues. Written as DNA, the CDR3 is TGTGCCAGCCAGATAGGCAGGGATAATACGCGTCTTGAAAAACTGTTTTTT. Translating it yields CASQIGRDNTRLEKLFF.

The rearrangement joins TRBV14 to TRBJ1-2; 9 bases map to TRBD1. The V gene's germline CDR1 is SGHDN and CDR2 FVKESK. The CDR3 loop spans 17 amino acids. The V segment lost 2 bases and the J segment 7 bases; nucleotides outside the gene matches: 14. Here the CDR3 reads CASSQYNPGQGIPGYTF. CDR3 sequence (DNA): TGTGCCAGCAGCCAATATAATCCGGGACAGGGAATCCCTGGCTACACCTTC.

The CDR3 loop reads CASSTTPNTEAFF. CDR3 nucleotide sequence: TGTGCCAGTAGTACGACACCCAACACTGAAGCTTTCTTT. J is TRBJ1-1 and V is TRBV19; D call uncertain. The CDR3 totals 13 residues. Trimming took 4 bases from V and 2 from J, leaving 8 bases between them. CDR1 is LNHDA and CDR2 is SQIVND in the germline V gene (reference sequence).

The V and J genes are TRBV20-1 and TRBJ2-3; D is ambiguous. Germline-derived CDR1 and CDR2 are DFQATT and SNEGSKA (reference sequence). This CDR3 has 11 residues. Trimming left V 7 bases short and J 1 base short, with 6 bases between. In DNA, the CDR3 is TGCAGTGAGGACCGCACAGATACGCAGTATTTT. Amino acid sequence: CSEDRTDTQYF.

The CDR3 nucleotides read TGTGCCAGCAGGAGAGGTCTAGCGGGGGGGAACACCGGGGAGCTGTTTTTT. It is translated as CASRRGLAGGNTGELFF. V is TRBV2 and J is TRBJ2-2, with 11 bases aligning to TRBD2. CDR3 length: 17 residues. Germline V gene sequence: CDR1 SNHLY, CDR2 FYNNEI. J gave up 1 base and V 6 bases, and 7 bases lay outside the gene matches.

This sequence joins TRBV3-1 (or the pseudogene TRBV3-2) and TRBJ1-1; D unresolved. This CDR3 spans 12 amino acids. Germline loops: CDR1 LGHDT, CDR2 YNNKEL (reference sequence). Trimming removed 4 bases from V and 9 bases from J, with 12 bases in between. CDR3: CASSLSRTQAFF. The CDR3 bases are TGTGCCAGCAGCCTTAGCCGGACGCAAGCTTTCTTT.

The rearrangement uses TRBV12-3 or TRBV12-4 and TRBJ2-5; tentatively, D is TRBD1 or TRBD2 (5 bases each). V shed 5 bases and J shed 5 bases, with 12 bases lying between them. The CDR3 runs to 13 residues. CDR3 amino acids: CASSRWGSETQYF. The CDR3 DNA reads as TGTGCCAGCAGTCGGTGGGGGTCGGAGACCCAGTACTTC.

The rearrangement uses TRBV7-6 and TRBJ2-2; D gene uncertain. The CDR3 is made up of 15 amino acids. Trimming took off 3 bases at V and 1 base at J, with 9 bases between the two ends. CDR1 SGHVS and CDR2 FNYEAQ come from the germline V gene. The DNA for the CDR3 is TGTGCCAGCAGCTTTTCCCGTATGAACACCGGGGAGCTGTTTTTT. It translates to CASSFSRMNTGELFF.

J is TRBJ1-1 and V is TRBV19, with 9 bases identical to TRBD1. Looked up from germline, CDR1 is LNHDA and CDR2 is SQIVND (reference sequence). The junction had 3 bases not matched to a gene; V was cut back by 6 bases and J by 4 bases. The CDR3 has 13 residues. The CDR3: CASRGTGSTEAFF. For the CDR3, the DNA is TGTGCCAGTAGGGGGACAGGGAGCACTGAAGCTTTCTTT.

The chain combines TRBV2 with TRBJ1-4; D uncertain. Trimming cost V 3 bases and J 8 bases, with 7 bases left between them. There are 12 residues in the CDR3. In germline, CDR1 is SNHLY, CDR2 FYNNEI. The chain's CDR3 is CASSEGTEKLFF. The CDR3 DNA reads TGTGCCAGCAGTGAGGGTACGGAAAAACTGTTTTTT.

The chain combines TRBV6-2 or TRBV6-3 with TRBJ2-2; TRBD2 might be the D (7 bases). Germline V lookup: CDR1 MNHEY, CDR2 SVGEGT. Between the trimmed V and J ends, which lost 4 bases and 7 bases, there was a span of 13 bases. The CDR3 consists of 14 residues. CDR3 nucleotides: TGTGCCAGCAGTTGGGGGGGCGCGAGCGGGGAGCTGTTTTTT. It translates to CASSWGGASGELFF.

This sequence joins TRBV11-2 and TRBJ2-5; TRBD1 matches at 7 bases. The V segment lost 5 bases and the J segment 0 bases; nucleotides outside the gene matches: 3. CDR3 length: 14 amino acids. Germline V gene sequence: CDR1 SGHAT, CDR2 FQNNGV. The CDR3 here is CASSQDRNQETQYF. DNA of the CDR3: TGTGCCAGCAGCCAGGACAGGAACCAAGAGACCCAGTACTTC.

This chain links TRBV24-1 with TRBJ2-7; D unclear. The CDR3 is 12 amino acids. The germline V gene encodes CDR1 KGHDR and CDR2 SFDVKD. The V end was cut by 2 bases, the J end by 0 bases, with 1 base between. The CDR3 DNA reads TGTGCCACCAGTGATTACTCCTACGAGCAGTACTTC. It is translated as CATSDYSYEQYF.

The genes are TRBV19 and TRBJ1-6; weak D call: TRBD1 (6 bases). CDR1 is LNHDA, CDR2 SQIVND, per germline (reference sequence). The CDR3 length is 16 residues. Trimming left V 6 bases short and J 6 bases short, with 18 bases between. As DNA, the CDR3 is TGTGCCAGTAGAAACATTTTAACAGGGAGTAATTCACCCCTCCACTTT. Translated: CASRNILTGSNSPLHF.

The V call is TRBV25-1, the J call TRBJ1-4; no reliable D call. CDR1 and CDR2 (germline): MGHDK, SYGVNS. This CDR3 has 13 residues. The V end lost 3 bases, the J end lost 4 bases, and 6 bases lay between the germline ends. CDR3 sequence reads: CASSEYGNEKLFF. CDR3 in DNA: TGTGCCAGCAGTGAGTACGGTAATGAAAAACTGTTTTTT.

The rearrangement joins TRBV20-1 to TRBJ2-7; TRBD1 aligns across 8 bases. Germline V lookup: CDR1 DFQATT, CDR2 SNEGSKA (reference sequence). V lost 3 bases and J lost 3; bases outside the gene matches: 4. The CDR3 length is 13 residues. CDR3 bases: TGCAGTGCTAGTCGGACAGGGCTCTACGAGCAGTACTTC. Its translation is CSASRTGLYEQYF.

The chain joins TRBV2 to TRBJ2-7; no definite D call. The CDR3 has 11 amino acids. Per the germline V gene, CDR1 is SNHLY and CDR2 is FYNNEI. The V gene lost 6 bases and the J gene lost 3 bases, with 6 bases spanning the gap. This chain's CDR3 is CASRVIYEQYF. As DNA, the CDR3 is TGTGCCAGCAGGGTTATCTACGAGCAGTACTTC.

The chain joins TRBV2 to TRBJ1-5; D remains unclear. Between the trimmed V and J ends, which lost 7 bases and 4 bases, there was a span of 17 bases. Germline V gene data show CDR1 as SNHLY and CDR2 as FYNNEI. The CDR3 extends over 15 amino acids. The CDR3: CASKALRGRNQPQHF. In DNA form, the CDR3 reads TGTGCCAGCAAGGCCCTGCGGGGTAGAAATCAGCCCCAGCATTTT.

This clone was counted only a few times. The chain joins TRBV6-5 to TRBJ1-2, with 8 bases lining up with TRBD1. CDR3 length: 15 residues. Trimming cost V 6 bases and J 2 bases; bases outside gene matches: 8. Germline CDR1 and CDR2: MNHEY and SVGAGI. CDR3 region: CASSRDRGRNYGYTF. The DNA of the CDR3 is TGTGCCAGCAGCCGCGACAGGGGCCGGAACTATGGCTACACCTTC.

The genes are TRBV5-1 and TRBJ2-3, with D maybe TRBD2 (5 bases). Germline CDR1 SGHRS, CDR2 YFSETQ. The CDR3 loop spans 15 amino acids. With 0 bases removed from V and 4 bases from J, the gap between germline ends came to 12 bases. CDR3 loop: CASSLGGNPADTQYF. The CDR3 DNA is TGCGCCAGCAGCTTGGGAGGGAATCCGGCAGATACGCAGTATTTT.

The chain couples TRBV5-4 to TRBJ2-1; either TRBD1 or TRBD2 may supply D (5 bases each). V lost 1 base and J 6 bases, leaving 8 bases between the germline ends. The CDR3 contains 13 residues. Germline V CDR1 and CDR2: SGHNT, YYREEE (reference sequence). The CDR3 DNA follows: TGTGCCAGCAGCTTGCGGGGCCCCAATGAGCAGTTCTTC. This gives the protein CASSLRGPNEQFF.

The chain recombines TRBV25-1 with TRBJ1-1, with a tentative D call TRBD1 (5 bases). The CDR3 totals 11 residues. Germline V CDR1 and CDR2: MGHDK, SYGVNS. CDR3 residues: CAAAGRTEAFF. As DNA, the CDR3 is TGTGCGGCCGCAGGGCGGACTGAAGCTTTCTTT.

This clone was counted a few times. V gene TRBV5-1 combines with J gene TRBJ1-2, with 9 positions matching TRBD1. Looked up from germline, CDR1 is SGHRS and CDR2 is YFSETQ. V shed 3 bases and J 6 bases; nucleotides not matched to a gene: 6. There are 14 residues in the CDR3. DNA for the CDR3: TGCGCCAGCAGCTCTGACAGGGGGATTGATGGCTACACCTTC. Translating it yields CASSSDRGIDGYTF.

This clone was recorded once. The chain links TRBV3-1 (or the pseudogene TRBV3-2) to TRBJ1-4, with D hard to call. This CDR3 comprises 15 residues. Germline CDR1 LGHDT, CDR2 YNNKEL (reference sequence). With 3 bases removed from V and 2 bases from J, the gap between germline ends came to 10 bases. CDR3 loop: CASSHRRGTNEKLFF. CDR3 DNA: TGTGCCAGCAGCCACCGCAGAGGGACTAATGAAAAACTGTTTTTT.